Many counts were recorded for the clone carrying this T cell receptor (beta chain). This entry is derived from a study of CD8 T cells in ankylosing spondylitis. The CDR3 loop spans 15 amino acids. The germline V gene encodes CDR1 KGHSH and CDR2 LQKENI. The germline V and J ends were trimmed by 0 bases and 4 bases, with 10 bases remaining between them. Researchers built TCR beta libraries using quantitative 5'-RACE with molecular barcodes. In TCRdb, the 5' RACE reads were re-called with MiXCR into one record per CDR3 protein. The sample has approximately 200,000 distinct CDR3 sequences, about an eighth seen once; the top ten hold approximately 10%.

This receptor was obtained from a female donor with ankylosing spondylitis or in good health (not recorded which). What was sequenced was blood, either unsorted or a sorted T cell fraction (not recorded which). The chain links TRBV18 to TRBJ1-3; no clear D. This CDR3 is CASSPPERAGNTIYF. The CDR3 DNA follows: TGTGCCAGCTCACCACCGGAGAGGGCCGGAAACACCATATATTTT. Filled out from reference TRBV18 and TRBJ1-3, the complete variable domain reads NAGVMQNPRHLVRRRGQEARLRCSPMKGHSHVYWYRQLPEEGLKFMVYLQKENIIDESGMPKERFSAEFPKEGPSILRIQQVVRGDSAAYFCASSPPERAGNTIYFGEGSWLTVV.